Listed here are 24 T cell receptor beta chains from one sample, sequenced in a study of shared clonotypes between healthy human individuals. As defined, naive CD8 cells were CD45RO-negative and positively selected for CCR7, with terminally differentiated effector memory CD45RA+ cells excluded. The repertoire was sequenced with immunoSEQ multiplex PCR; TCRdb's copy has only in-frame clones and lacks some. The data contain roughly 570,000 clones, 95% to 98% of them seen just once; the ten biggest clones take up 0.3%. The sequenced sample consisted of naive CD8+ T cells sorted from blood. These receptors all stem from a man aged 30 to 39 in good health.

The rearrangement links TRBV7-9 to TRBJ2-2; D may match TRBD1 or TRBD2 (6 bases each). The V gene lost 5 bases and the J gene lost 3 bases, with 16 bases spanning the gap. CDR3 length equals 16 residues. Per germline, CDR1 SEHNR and CDR2 FQNEAQ (reference sequence). Written as DNA, the CDR3 is TGTGCCAGCAGCCCCCTCATAGGGGGGTACACCGGGGAGCTGTTTTTT. This sequence encodes CASSPLIGGYTGELFF.

J is TRBJ2-7 and V is TRBV4-3; 7 bases line up with TRBD1. J lost 6 bases, V lost 0 bases, and 11 bases had no gene match. The CDR3 is 16 residues long. Germline CDR1 and CDR2: LGHNA and YSLEER. DNA of the CDR3: TGCGCCAGCAGCCAAGATAGAGCCAACAGGGGAAGCGAGCAGTACTTC. This encodes CASSQDRANRGSEQYF.

The chain links TRBV14 to TRBJ2-7, with D possibly being TRBD2 (5 bases). The germline V and J ends were trimmed by 4 bases and 0 bases, with 13 bases remaining between them. The CDR3 runs to 15 residues. Germline V gene sequence: CDR1 SGHDN, CDR2 FVKESK. CDR3 nucleotide sequence: TGTGCCAGCAGCCTACTACCCCGGGGCTCCTACGAGCAGTACTTC. Translation gives CASSLLPRGSYEQYF.

V gene TRBV29-1 combines with J gene TRBJ2-7; D perhaps matches TRBD1 (6 bases). V shed 0 bases and J shed 0 bases, with 12 bases lying between them. This CDR3 comprises 15 residues. CDR1 SQVTM and CDR2 ANQGSEA come from the germline V gene. CDR3 sequence reads: CSVEDRDKSSYEQYF. CDR3 nucleotides: TGCAGCGTTGAAGACCGGGACAAAAGCTCCTACGAGCAGTACTTC.

A word on this clone: In the same sample, other DNA sequences code for this CDR3. The chain is built from TRBV27 and TRBJ2-2; D possibly matches TRBD1 or TRBD2 (6 bases each). This CDR3 has 16 residues. Germline V gene data show CDR1 as MNHEY and CDR2 as SMNVEV (reference sequence). Trimming cost V 6 bases and J 3 bases, with 17 bases left between them. In DNA form, the CDR3 reads TGTGCCAGCAGCCCAAGAACAGGGAGGCACACCGGGGAGCTGTTTTTT. It codes for CASSPRTGRHTGELFF.

V is TRBV7-9 and J is TRBJ2-3; maybe TRBD1 (6 bases). The germline CDR1 and CDR2 sequences are SEHNR and FQNEAQ (reference sequence). Trimming cost V 2 bases and J 4 bases, with 19 bases left between them. This CDR3 region has 17 residues. The CDR3 nucleotides are TGTGCCAGCAGCTTAAGTACTCAGGGGTTTTCTTCAGATACGCAGTATTTT. Its protein product is CASSLSTQGFSSDTQYF.

This sequence joins TRBV28 and TRBJ2-7, with D possibly being TRBD2 (6 bases). Trimming removed 3 bases from V and 3 bases from J, with 12 bases in between. CDR1 is MDHEN, CDR2 SYDVKM, per germline. The CDR3 has 14 residues. DNA of the CDR3: TGTGCCAGCAGTTTCGGCAACGGGGGCTACGAGCAGTACTTC. Translated, it gives CASSFGNGGYEQYF.

The chain couples TRBV6-6 to TRBJ2-5; the D gene could be TRBD1 or TRBD2 (5 bases each). V was pared by 2 bases and J by 5 bases, with 15 bases between. This CDR3 is 15 amino acids long. Germline V gives CDR1 MNHNY, CDR2 SVGAGI (reference sequence). CDR3 coding DNA: TGTGCCAGCAGTTACCTTCAGGGAGTTGAGGAGACCCAGTACTTC. It is translated as CASSYLQGVEETQYF.

This rearrangement joins TRBV19 to TRBJ2-1; 7 bases map to TRBD2. J lost 6 bases, V lost 5 bases, and 4 bases had no gene match. The germline CDR1 and CDR2 sequences are LNHDA and SQIVND (reference sequence). This CDR3 spans 13 amino acids. CDR3 amino acids: CASSLTSRNEQFF. The DNA of the CDR3 is TGTGCCAGTAGTTTGACTAGCCGCAATGAGCAGTTCTTC. The full variable domain, its missing parts supplied by reference TRBV19 and TRBJ2-1, is DGGITQSPKYLFRKEGQNVTLSCEQNLNHDAMYWYRQDPGQGLRLIYYSQIVNDFQKGDIAEGYSVSREKKESFPLTVTSAQKNPTAFYLCASSLTSRNEQFFGPGTRLTVL.

This rearrangement joins TRBV27 to TRBJ2-3, with 11 bases that match TRBD2. Germline CDR1 reads MNHEY; CDR2 reads SMNVEV (reference sequence). CDR3 length equals 18 residues. V shed 2 bases and J 0 bases; nucleotides not matched to a gene: 7. The CDR3 DNA reads TGTGCCAGCAGTTTACTAGCGGGAGGTGACCCTAGCACAGATACGCAGTATTTT. This encodes CASSLLAGGDPSTDTQYF.

The chain couples TRBV11-2 to TRBJ2-3, with D perhaps TRBD2 (6 bases). Deletions cut 5 bases from V and 2 bases from J, with 20 bases between. This CDR3 is 17 amino acids long. Germline CDR1 and CDR2: SGHAT and FQNNGV. The CDR3 is CASSLVSGRDFTDTQYF. The CDR3 nucleotides are TGTGCCAGCAGCCTAGTTTCTGGCCGGGACTTCACAGATACGCAGTATTTT.

The chain is built from TRBV7-6 and TRBJ2-5; a weak D match, TRBD2 (5 bases). This CDR3 has 15 amino acids. Germline lookup yields CDR1 SGHVS and CDR2 FNYEAQ. V lost 0 bases to trimming and J lost 5 bases, with 13 bases between them. CDR3 sequence reads: CASSLARTPGETQYF. The CDR3 DNA sequence: TGTGCCAGCAGCTTAGCGCGAACGCCGGGGGAGACCCAGTACTTC.

This clone was detected a few times. V usage is TRBV5-1 and J usage is TRBJ2-2; no firm D call. The CDR3 contains 16 residues. Trimming took off 0 bases at V and 0 bases at J, with 9 bases between the two ends. Germline loops: CDR1 SGHRS, CDR2 YFSETQ. The CDR3 coding sequence is TGCGCCAGCAGCTTGGGATCTCTTTCGAACACCGGGGAGCTGTTTTTT. It specifies CASSLGSLSNTGELFF.

The V and J genes are TRBV7-2 and TRBJ1-2, with D uncertain. Germline values: CDR1 SGHTA, CDR2 FQGNSA. The CDR3 has 16 amino acids. V shed 1 base and J shed 6 bases, with 18 bases lying between them. The CDR3 loop reads CASSLVPSDGSNGYTF. In DNA form, the CDR3 reads TGTGCCAGCAGCTTAGTTCCGAGCGACGGCTCAAATGGCTACACCTTC.

The rearrangement links TRBV9 to TRBJ2-2; TRBD1 is a possible D gene (5 bases). Germline CDR1 reads SGDLS; CDR2 reads YYNGEE. This CDR3 contains 16 residues. The V gene lost 4 bases and the J gene lost 0 bases, with 13 bases spanning the gap. The CDR3 is CASSTGQPTNTGELFF. CDR3 in DNA: TGTGCCAGCAGCACCGGACAACCGACGAACACCGGGGAGCTGTTTTTT.

This clone was counted a single time. V gene TRBV4-1 combines with J gene TRBJ2-7; no reliable D call. V dropped 1 base and J dropped 3 bases, with 13 bases sitting between them. The CDR3 runs 15 residues. Germline V gene sequence: CDR1 MGHRA, CDR2 YSYEKL. CDR3 loop: CASSQAAVPNYEQYF. Here the CDR3 DNA reads TGCGCCAGCAGCCAAGCTGCGGTACCGAACTACGAGCAGTACTTC.

The chain recombines TRBV7-9 with TRBJ2-5, with 8 bases fitting TRBD2. The CDR3 has 16 residues. V trimming: 1 base; J trimming: 1 base; junction bases outside the gene matches: 5. Germline-derived CDR1 and CDR2 are SEHNR and FQNEAQ (reference sequence). The CDR3 here is CASSLVDSGIQETQYF. CDR3 in DNA: TGTGCCAGCAGCTTAGTTGATAGCGGGATCCAAGAGACCCAGTACTTC.

V and J are TRBV7-7 and TRBJ2-7, with 7 positions matching TRBD1. V lost 3 bases, J lost 6 bases, and 5 bases stayed unmatched. The CDR3 length is 13 residues. Germline V CDR1 and CDR2: SSHAT, FNYEAQ (reference sequence). In nucleotides, the CDR3 is TGTGCCAGCAGCTTTAACAGGGGTTTCGAGCAGTACTTC. Encoded protein: CASSFNRGFEQYF.

The chain recombines TRBV9 with TRBJ1-1; TRBD1 is a possible D gene (5 bases). Trimming took off 3 bases at V and 1 base at J, with 7 bases between the two ends. CDR1 and CDR2 (germline): SGDLS, YYNGEE. There are 13 residues in the CDR3. The CDR3 DNA follows: TGTGCCAGCAGCGCGGGACGGAACACTGAAGCTTTCTTT. Residues: CASSAGRNTEAFF. The whole variable domain, remainder taken from reference TRBV9 and TRBJ1-1, is DSGVTQTPKHLITATGQRVTLRCSPRSGDLSVYWYQQSLDQGLQFLIQYYNGEERAKGNILERFSAQQFPDLHSELNLSSLELGDSALYFCASSAGRNTEAFFGQGTRLTVV.

In this sample, this clone turned up a few times. V and J are TRBV2 and TRBJ2-2, with TRBD2 as a possible D gene (6 bases). The CDR3 loop spans 16 amino acids. V shed 4 bases and J shed 4 bases, with 16 bases lying between them. CDR1 is SNHLY, CDR2 FYNNEI, per germline. The CDR3 DNA sequence: TGTGCCAGCAGTGGGCCGGCGGGATACGGCACCGGGGAGCTGTTTTTT. Translating it yields CASSGPAGYGTGELFF.

The chain joins TRBV29-1 to TRBJ2-1; 14 bases are shared with TRBD2. Germline CDR1 and CDR2: SQVTM and ANQGSEA. The CDR3 extends over 16 amino acids. The ends lost 6 bases at V and 8 bases at J; junction bases unmatched: 12. The CDR3 nucleotides are TGCAGCGTGGCCGGGACTAGCGGGAGATTATTAGATGAGCAGTTCTTC. Translated: CSVAGTSGRLLDEQFF.

The chain joins TRBV27 to TRBJ2-5; D is possibly TRBD1 (6 bases). The CDR3 contains 15 residues. Germline CDR1 and CDR2: MNHEY and SMNVEV (reference sequence). V dropped 5 bases and J dropped 5 bases, with 18 bases sitting between them. CDR3 coding DNA: TGTGCCAGCAGTCCCCTGACAGGAGCCCTGGAGACCCAGTACTTC. It yields the protein CASSPLTGALETQYF.

The rearrangement uses TRBV29-1 and TRBJ2-7, with TRBD2 matching over 11 bases. The CDR3 is 13 amino acids. From germline, CDR1 is SQVTM and CDR2 ANQGSEA. Trimming removed 6 bases from V and 1 base from J; junction bases left unmatched: 2. The CDR3 loop is CSVLAGGSYEQYF. For the CDR3, the DNA is TGCAGCGTCCTAGCGGGAGGTTCCTACGAGCAGTACTTC.

J is TRBJ1-2 and V is TRBV27; D ambiguous. The V gene lost 5 bases and the J gene lost 0 bases, with 7 bases spanning the gap. The CDR3 length is 13 residues. Germline V gene data show CDR1 as MNHEY and CDR2 as SMNVEV (reference sequence). CDR3 in amino acids: CASSNLANYGYTF. The CDR3 DNA is TGTGCCAGCAGTAATTTAGCTAACTATGGCTACACCTTC.